The T cell receptor beta chain described here comes from a study of cytotoxic CD8 clonotypes in ibrutinib-treated CLL. Across the whole study: Response sampling occurred after a median approximately 12 months of treatment (range 6 to 36). Overall study results and limits: Rising at ibrutinib response, clonality subsequently fell back toward baseline at progression. Patients had baseline clonality above age-matched healthy donors, and this clonality moved with circulating CD8+ T-cell counts.

Clones were sequenced by immunoSEQ multiplex PCR, and TCRdb holds only the in-frame ones, with some missing. Here the sample spans under 200,000 clones, roughly 86% being singletons. With regard to this clone: The antigen is not known.

The TCR beta libraries used approximately 2 micrograms of genomic DNA that came from cryopreserved PBMCs. The sequencing here drew on PBMCs, taken after 12 months of ibrutinib treatment. The sequence was obtained from a human donor with chronic lymphocytic leukemia.

The CDR3 spells CASSQDGSGGFYGYTF. CDR3 in DNA: TGCGCCAGCAGCCAAGATGGTAGTGGTGGCTTCTATGGCTACACCTTC. The V gene is TRBV4-1, the J gene TRBJ1-2; D is unclear. This CDR3 has 16 residues. V gave up 0 bases and J gave up 4 bases, with 15 bases separating them. In germline, CDR1 is MGHRA, CDR2 YSYEKL.